Below, one T cell receptor beta chain is given with its context. Its antigen is not known. From germline, CDR1 is DFQATT and CDR2 SNEGSKA (reference sequence). Deletions cut 2 bases from V and 10 bases from J, with 6 bases between. The CDR3 contains 10 residues. This sample was taken from a study of CD4+ T cells in melanoma. Repertoires were generated with immunoSEQ multiplex PCR, while TCRdb's copy carries only in-frame clones and drops some. The profile covers tens of thousands of clones, with roughly 78% appearing a single time and about 9.6% taken by the ten largest. Study-wide results and limits: Neoantigen-specific CD4+ T cells in melanoma reportedly had diverse differentiation states.

The TCR sequence derives from a human donor with melanoma. V gene TRBV20-1 combines with J gene TRBJ1-5; no definite D call. DNA of the CDR3: TGCAGTGCTAGATTAATACCCCAGCATTTT. It yields the protein CSARLIPQHF.